The clone carrying this T cell receptor beta chain turned up a few times. The CDR3 has 15 residues. V shed 6 bases and J shed 5 bases, with 19 bases lying between them. Germline V lookup: CDR1 SGHNT, CDR2 YYREEE (reference sequence). TCRdb keeps only in-frame clones here, not all; method: immunoSEQ multiplex PCR. The sample carries 110,000 to 150,000 clones, about nine tenths recorded once. The sample originates from a study of control samples from healthy donors and cancer patients. This sequence was found in a man aged 25 to 40 in good health. This rearrangement joins TRBV5-4 to TRBJ2-3; D possibly matches TRBD1 or TRBD2 (7 bases each). The sequencing input was blood. The CDR3 nucleotides are TGTGCCAGCACCTCTCAGGGGGGGAGTCAAGATACGCAGTATTTT. Protein product: CASTSQGGSQDTQYF.